The clone carrying this T cell receptor (beta chain) was recorded a few times. The antigen is unknown. The data stem from a study of T cell repertoires in cytomegalovirus infection. Looked up from germline, CDR1 is SEHNR and CDR2 is FQNEAQ (reference sequence). Trimming shortened V by 1 base and J by 2 bases, and 10 bases separated the two germline ends. The CDR3 covers 15 residues. TCRdb called the reads again in MiXCR, with one record for every CDR3 protein. The sample has 700,000 to 950,000 distinct CDR3 sequences; around a third are singletons. This sequence joins TRBV7-9 and TRBJ2-3; perhaps D is TRBD1 or TRBD2 (6 bases each). This clonotype was obtained from a human donor in good health (CMV status not recorded). Some clones in this sample may be carry-over from other donors' samples. The input for sequencing was cultured CD8+ T cells from PBMCs, taken from culture after CMV antigen stimulation. Here the CDR3 reads CASSLVRGPTDTQYF. CDR3 bases: TGTGCCAGCAGCTTAGTTCGGGGGCCCACAGATACGCAGTATTTT.